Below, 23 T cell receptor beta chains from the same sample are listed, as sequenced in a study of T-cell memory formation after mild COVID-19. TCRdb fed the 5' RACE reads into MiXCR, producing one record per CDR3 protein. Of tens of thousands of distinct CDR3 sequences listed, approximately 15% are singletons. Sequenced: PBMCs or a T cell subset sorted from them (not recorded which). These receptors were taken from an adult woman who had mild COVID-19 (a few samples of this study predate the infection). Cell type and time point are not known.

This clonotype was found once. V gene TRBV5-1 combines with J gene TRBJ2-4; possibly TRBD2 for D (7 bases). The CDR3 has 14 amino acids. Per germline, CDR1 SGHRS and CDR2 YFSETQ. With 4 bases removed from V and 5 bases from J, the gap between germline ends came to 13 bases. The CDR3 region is CASSAGGPQNIQYF. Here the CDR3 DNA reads TGCGCCAGCAGCGCCGGGGGGCCACAAAACATTCAGTACTTC.

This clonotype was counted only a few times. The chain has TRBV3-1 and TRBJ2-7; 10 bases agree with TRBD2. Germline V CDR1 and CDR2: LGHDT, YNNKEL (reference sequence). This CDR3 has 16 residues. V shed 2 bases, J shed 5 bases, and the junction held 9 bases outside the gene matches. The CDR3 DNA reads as TGTGCCAGCAGCCAAAGGCCTAGCGGGAGCTACAACGAGCAGTACTTC. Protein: CASSQRPSGSYNEQYF.

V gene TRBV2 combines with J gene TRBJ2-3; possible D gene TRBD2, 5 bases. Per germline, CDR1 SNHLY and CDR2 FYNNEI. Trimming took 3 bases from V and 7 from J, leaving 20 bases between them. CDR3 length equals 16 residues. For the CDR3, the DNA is TGTGCCAGCAGTGATCCAGCGGTGAACATACAGAATACGCAGTATTTT. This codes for CASSDPAVNIQNTQYF.

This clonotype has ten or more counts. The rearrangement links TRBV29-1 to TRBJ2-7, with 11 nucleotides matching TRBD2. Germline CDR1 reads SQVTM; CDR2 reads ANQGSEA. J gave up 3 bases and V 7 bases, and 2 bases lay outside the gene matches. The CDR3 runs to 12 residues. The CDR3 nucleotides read TGCAGCGCAGGGACTAGCGGCTACGAGCAGTACTTC. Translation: CSAGTSGYEQYF.

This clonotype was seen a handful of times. In nucleotides, the CDR3 is TGTGCCAGCAGCATTAGCGGTACTCCCTACGAGCAGTACTTC. As protein: CASSISGTPYEQYF. This chain uses TRBV7-9 with TRBJ2-7, with a tentative D call TRBD2 (6 bases). The germline CDR1 and CDR2 sequences are SEHNR and FQNEAQ (reference sequence). The CDR3 covers 14 residues. V lost 5 bases to trimming and J lost 2 bases, with 13 bases between them.

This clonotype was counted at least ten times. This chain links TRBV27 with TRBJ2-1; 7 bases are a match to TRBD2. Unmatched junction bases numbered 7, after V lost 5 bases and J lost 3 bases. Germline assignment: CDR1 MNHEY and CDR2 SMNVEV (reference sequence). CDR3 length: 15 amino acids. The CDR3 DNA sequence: TGTGCCAGCAGTCTCTCAGCGGGGAACTACAATGAGCAGTTCTTC. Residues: CASSLSAGNYNEQFF.

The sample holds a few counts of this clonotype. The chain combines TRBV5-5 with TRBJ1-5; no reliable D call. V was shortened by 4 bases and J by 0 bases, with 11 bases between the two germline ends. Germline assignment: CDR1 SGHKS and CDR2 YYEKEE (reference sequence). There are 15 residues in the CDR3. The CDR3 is CASSLGVTSNQPQHF. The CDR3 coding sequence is TGTGCCAGCAGCCTGGGTGTCACTAGCAATCAGCCCCAGCATTTT.

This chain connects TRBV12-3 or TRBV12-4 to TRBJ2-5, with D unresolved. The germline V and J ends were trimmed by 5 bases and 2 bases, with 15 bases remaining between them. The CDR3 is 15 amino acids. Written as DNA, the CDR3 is TGTGCCAGCAGTCCACTCCGCTTGGCTCAAGAGACCCAGTACTTC. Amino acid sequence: CASSPLRLAQETQYF.

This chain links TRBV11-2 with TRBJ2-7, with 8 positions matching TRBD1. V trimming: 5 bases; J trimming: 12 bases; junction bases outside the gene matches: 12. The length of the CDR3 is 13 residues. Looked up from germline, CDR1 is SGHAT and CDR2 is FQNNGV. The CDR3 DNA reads TGTGCCAGCAGCCCCTCCCCCGGACAGGGACCGTACTTC. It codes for CASSPSPGQGPYF. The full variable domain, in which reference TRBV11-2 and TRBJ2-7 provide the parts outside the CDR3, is EAGVAQSPRYKIIEKRQSVAFWCNPISGHATLYWYQQILGQGPKLLIQFQNNGVVDDSQLPKDRFSAERLKGVDSTLKIQPAKLEDSAVYLCASSPSPGQGPYFGPGTRLTVT.

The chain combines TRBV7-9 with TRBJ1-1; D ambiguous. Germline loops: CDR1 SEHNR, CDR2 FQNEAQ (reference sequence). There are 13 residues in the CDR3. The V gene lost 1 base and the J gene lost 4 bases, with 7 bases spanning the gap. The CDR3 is CASSLGGITEAFF. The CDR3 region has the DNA TGTGCCAGCAGCTTAGGAGGGATCACTGAAGCTTTCTTT.

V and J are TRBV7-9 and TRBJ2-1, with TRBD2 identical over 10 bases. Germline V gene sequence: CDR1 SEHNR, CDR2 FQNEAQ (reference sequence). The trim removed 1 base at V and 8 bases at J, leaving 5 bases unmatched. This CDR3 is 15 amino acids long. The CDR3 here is CASSLDPSGGYEQFF. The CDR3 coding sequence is TGTGCCAGCAGCTTAGACCCTAGCGGGGGCTATGAGCAGTTCTTC.

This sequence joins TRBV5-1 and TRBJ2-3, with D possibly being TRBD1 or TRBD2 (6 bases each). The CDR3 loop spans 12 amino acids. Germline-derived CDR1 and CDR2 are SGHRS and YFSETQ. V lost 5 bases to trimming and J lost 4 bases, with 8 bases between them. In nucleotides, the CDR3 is TGCGCCAGCAGGGGGGGCGCAGATACGCAGTATTTT. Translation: CASRGGADTQYF.

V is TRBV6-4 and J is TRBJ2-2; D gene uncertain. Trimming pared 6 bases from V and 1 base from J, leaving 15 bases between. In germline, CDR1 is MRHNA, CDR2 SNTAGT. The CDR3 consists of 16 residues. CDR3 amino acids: CASSEDRGKNTGELFF. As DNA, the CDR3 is TGTGCCAGCAGCGAGGACCGCGGCAAGAACACCGGGGAGCTGTTTTTT.

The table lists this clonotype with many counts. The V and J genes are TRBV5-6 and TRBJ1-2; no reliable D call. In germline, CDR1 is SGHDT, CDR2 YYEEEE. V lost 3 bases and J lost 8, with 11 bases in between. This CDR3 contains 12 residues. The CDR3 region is CASSSGFAGYTF. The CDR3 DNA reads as TGTGCCAGCAGCTCCGGATTCGCAGGCTACACCTTC.

The DNA of the CDR3 is TGTGCCACCTCTGAAAGCGGCAACAATGAGCAGTTCTTC. Its protein product is CATSESGNNEQFF. The chain employs TRBV15 and TRBJ2-1; the D gene is possibly TRBD2 (5 bases). Trimming removed 8 bases from V and 5 bases from J, with 13 bases in between. The CDR3 is 13 residues long. CDR1 and CDR2 (germline): LNHNV, YYDKDF (reference sequence).

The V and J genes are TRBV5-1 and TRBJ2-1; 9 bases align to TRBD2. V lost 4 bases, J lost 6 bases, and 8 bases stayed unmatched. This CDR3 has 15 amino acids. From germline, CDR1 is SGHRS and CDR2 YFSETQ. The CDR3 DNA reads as TGCGCCAGCAGCCAGGGACTAGCACCCACCAATGAGCAGTTCTTC. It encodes CASSQGLAPTNEQFF.

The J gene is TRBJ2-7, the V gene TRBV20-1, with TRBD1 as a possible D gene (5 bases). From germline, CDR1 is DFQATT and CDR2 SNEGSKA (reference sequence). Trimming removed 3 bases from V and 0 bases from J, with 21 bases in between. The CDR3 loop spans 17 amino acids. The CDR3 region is CSARAYFKGQNSYEQYF. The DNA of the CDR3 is TGCAGTGCTAGGGCTTATTTTAAGGGGCAGAACTCCTACGAGCAGTACTTC.

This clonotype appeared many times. The CDR3 protein is CASSFGQEGPYEQYF. In DNA form, the CDR3 reads TGTGCCAGCAGTTTCGGGCAGGAGGGTCCGTACGAGCAGTACTTC. The J gene is TRBJ2-7, the V gene TRBV6-5, with D perhaps TRBD2 (6 bases). The CDR3 extends over 15 amino acids. The germline V gene encodes CDR1 MNHEY and CDR2 SVGAGI. V lost 4 bases to trimming and J lost 4 bases, with 17 bases between them.

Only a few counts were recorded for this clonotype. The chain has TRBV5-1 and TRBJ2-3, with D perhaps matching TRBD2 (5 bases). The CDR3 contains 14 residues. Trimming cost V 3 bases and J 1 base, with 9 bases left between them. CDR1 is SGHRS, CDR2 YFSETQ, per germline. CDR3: CASSSEDGTDTQYF. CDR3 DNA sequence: TGCGCCAGCAGCTCGGAGGACGGCACAGATACGCAGTATTTT.

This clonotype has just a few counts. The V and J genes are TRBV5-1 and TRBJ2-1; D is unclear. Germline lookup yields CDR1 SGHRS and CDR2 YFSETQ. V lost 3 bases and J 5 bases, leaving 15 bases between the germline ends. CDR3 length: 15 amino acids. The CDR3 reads CASSSMALINNEQFF. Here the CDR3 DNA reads TGCGCCAGCAGCTCGATGGCCCTTATCAACAATGAGCAGTTCTTC.

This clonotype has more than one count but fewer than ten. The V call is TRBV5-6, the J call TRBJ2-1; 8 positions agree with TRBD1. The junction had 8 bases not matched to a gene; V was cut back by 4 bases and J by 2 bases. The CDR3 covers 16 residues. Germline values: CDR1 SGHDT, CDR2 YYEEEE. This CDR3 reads CASSRPGTGAYNEQFF. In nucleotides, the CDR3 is TGTGCCAGCAGCCGGCCTGGGACAGGAGCCTACAATGAGCAGTTCTTC.

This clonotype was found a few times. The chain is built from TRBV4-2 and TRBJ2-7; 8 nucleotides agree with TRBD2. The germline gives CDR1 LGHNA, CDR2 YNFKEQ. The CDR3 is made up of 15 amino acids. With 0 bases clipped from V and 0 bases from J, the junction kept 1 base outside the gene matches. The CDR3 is CASSQESGSSYEQYF. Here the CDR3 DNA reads TGTGCCAGCAGCCAAGAGAGCGGGAGCTCCTACGAGCAGTACTTC.

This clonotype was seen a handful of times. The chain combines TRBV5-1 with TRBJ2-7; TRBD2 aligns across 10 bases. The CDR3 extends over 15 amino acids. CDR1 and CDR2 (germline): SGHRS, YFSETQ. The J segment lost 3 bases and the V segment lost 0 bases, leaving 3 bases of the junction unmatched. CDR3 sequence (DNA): TGCGCCAGCAGCTTGGAGACTAGCGGGTTCTACGAGCAGTACTTC. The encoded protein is CASSLETSGFYEQYF.